This T cell receptor (beta chain) was sequenced in a study of T cells in Graves' hyperthyroidism and ophthalmopathy. The study's findings and limits: Ophthalmopathy was identified by the model a median roughly six months ahead of onset. Blood also held most thyroid clonotypes expanded beyond 0.001.

RNA transcripts gave rise to amplified TCR beta CDR3 regions. The primer set for the first-round RT-PCR of the TCR CDR3 was HTBI. TCRdb re-called the multiplex PCR reads with MiXCR, one entry per CDR3 protein. Altogether about 270,000 distinct CDR3 sequences are present, about 20% being singletons, with the ten largest covering 64%. Ophthalmopathy patients had moderate-to-severe active disease, CAS ≥3, NOSPECS ≥4, and disease duration under 3 months. About this clonotype: No antigen is known for it.

Germline V gives CDR1 MNHEY, CDR2 SVGAGI. This CDR3 is 16 amino acids long. After removal of 0 bases from V and 2 bases from J, the junction contained 6 bases not matched to a gene. The sample was blood. The source of this sequence is a man aged 25 to 40 with Graves' ophthalmopathy. This chain uses TRBV6-5 with TRBJ1-2, with 7 bases fitting TRBD1. CDR3 in DNA: TGTGCCAGCAGTTACTCGCAACGGGACAGCAACTATGGCTACACCTTC. The encoded protein is CASSYSQRDSNYGYTF.